Included here is one TCR beta chain sequence, with context. Primers for the PCR totalled 60 Vbeta and 13 Jbeta. Data came from immunoSEQ multiplex PCR; TCRdb stores just in-frame clones and leaves some out. The table includes around 150,000 clones, roughly 85% detected once. This entry is derived from a study of cytomegalovirus exposure and HLA in healthy donors. V lost 4 bases and J lost 4; bases outside the gene matches: 5. Germline V gives CDR1 SQVTM, CDR2 ANQGSEA. The CDR3 consists of 13 residues. The sample comprised PBMCs. This chain connects TRBV29-1 to TRBJ1-2, with 8 bases identical to TRBD1. This sequence was found in a man between 18 and 29 years old in good health and CMV-seropositive. The CDR3 bases are TGCAGCGTTGTCGACAGGGGAGGCTATGGCTACACCTTC. Its protein product is CSVVDRGGYGYTF.